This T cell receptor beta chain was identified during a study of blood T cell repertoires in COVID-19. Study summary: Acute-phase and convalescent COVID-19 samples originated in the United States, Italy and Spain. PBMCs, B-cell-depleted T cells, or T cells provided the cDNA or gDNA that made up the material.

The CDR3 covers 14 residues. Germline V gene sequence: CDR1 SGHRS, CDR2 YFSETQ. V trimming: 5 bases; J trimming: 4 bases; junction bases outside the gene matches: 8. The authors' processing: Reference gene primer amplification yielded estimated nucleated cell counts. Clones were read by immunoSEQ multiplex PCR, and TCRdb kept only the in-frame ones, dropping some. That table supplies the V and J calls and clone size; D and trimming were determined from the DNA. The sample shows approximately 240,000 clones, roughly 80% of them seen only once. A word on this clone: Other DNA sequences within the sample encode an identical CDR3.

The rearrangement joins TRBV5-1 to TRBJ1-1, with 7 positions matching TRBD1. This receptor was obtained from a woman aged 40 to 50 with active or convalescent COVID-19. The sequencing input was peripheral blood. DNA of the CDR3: TGCGCCAGCAGTTTAACAGGGGTTCGCACTGAAGCTTTCTTT. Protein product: CASSLTGVRTEAFF.